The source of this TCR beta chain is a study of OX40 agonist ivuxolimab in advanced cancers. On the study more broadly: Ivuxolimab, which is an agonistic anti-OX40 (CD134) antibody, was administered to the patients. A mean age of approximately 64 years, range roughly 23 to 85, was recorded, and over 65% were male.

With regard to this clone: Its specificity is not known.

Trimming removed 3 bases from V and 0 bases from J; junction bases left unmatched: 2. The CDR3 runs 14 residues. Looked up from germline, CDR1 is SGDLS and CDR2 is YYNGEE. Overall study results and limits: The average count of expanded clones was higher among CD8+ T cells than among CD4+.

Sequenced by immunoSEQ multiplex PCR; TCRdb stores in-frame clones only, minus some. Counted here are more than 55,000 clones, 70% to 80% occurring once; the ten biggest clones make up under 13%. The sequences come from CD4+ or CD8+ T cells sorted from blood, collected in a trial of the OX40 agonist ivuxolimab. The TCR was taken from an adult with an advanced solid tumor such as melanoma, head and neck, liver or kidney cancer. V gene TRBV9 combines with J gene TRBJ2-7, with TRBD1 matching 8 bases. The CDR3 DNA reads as TGTGCCAGCAGCGAAGGACAGGGCTCCTACGAGCAGTACTTC. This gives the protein CASSEGQGSYEQYF.